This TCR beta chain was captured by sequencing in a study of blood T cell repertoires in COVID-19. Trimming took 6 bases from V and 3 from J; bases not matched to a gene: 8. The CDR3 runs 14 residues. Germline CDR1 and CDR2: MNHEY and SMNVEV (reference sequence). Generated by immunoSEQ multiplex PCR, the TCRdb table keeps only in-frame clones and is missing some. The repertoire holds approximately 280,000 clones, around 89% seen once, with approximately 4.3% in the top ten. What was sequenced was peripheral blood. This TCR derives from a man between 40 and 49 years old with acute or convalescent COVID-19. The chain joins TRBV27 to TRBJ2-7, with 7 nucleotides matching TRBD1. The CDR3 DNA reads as TGTGCCAGCAGCCTCCAGGGACAGTTCTACGAGCAGTACTTC. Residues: CASSLQGQFYEQYF.